A selection of T cell receptor beta chains follows, all from one sample in a study of T-cell reconstitution after alpha-beta-depleted transplantation in children. TCRdb reanalysed the PCR reads using MiXCR and keeps one entry per CDR3 protein. The sample lists about 690,000 distinct CDR3 sequences, 16% occurring once. The sequences come from PBMCs from the stem cell graft donor, collected from the stem cell graft. These receptors all stem from a human donor who donated a stem cell graft to a child with acute myeloid leukemia. The CDR3 runs from the conserved cysteine through the conserved F or W. D genes are given only for firm matches. Clone size is stated in some rows and not others, as once, few, many or a class when expanded.

size: -; J: TRBJ1-6; D: -; V: TRBV9; DNA: TGTGCCAGCAGCGAGGGGGGTTCCTATAATTCACCCCTCCACTTT; CDR3: CASSEGGSYNSPLHF
size: few; J: TRBJ2-3; D: -; V: TRBV5-1; DNA: TGCGCCAGCAGCCCTGGAGGGGTGAGAACGCAGTATTTT; CDR3: CASSPGGVRTQYF
size: -; J: TRBJ2-3; D: TRBD2; V: TRBV5-6; DNA: TGTGCCAGCAGCTCGACTAGCCCCAGGGAAGATACGCAGTATTTT; CDR3: CASSSTSPREDTQYF
size: many; J: TRBJ2-7; D: -; V: TRBV6-1; DNA: TGTGCCAGCAGGACATCCGTTTACTCCTACGAGCAGTACTTC; CDR3: CASRTSVYSYEQYF
size: many; J: TRBJ2-5; D: TRBD1; V: TRBV20-1; DNA: TGCAGTGCTAGAGATGGACAGGGGCGGGAGACCCAGTACTTC; CDR3: CSARDGQGRETQYF
size: -; J: TRBJ2-1; D: -; V: TRBV2; DNA: TGTGCCAGCACCCCACGAGGATTTGCGAACAATGAGCAGTTCTTC; CDR3: CASTPRGFANNEQFF
size: many; J: TRBJ1-4; D: TRBD1; V: TRBV7-2; DNA: TGTGCCAGCAGCTTAGGAGGGACAGGGACTGAAAAACTGTTTTTT; CDR3: CASSLGGTGTEKLFF
size: -; J: TRBJ1-3; D: -; V: TRBV4-1; DNA: TGCGCCAGCAGCCAACAGGACCTTTTCTCTGGAAACACCATATATTTT; CDR3: CASSQQDLFSGNTIYF
size: -; J: TRBJ2-3; D: -; V: TRBV9; DNA: TGTGCCAGCAGCGTAGCGGGTAGCTCGAACACAGATACGCAGTATTTT; CDR3: CASSVAGSSNTDTQYF
size: -; J: TRBJ2-1; D: -; V: TRBV28; DNA: TGTGCCAGCAGTTTAGGGGGGCCCTACTCCTACAATGAGCAGTTCTTC; CDR3: CASSLGGPYSYNEQFF
size: many; J: TRBJ1-5; D: -; V: TRBV20-1; DNA: TGCAGTGCTAGAGATACAGGGCCTGGGAATCAGCCCCAGCATTTT; CDR3: CSARDTGPGNQPQHF
size: few; J: TRBJ2-2; D: -; V: TRBV28; DNA: TGTGCCAGCAAGGCAGACAGCAACACCGGGGAGCTGTTTTTT; CDR3: CASKADSNTGELFF
size: few; J: TRBJ2-7; D: TRBD2; V: TRBV7-2; DNA: TGTGCCAGCAGCCCGGGGGGGGCCCAACTTTCCTACGAGCAGTACTTC; CDR3: CASSPGGAQLSYEQYF
size: many; J: TRBJ1-1; D: TRBD1; V: TRBV13; DNA: TGTGCCAGCAGTTTCCGTGAGACAGGGGTGGACACTGAAGCTTTCTTT; CDR3: CASSFRETGVDTEAFF